These 18 T cell receptor beta chains came from one sample sequenced in a study of cytomegalovirus exposure and HLA in healthy donors. Researchers ran the PCR with 60 Vbeta and 13 Jbeta primers. The data were produced by immunoSEQ multiplex PCR, yet TCRdb's version contains in-frame clones alone and is incomplete. The sample consists of approximately 140,000 clones, around 77% of them appearing once. Material: PBMCs. The receptors come from a woman aged 45-60 years in good health and CMV-seronegative.

This chain joins TRBV7-9 and TRBJ2-4, with D tentatively TRBD2 (6 bases). CDR3 length: 13 residues. Germline values: CDR1 SEHNR, CDR2 FQNEAQ (reference sequence). CDR3 protein: CASLGRNGNIQYF. In DNA, the CDR3 is TGTGCTTCCCTTGGGAGGAATGGTAACATTCAGTACTTC.

The sample holds a few counts of this clone. The chain couples TRBV4-1 to TRBJ1-2, with D maybe TRBD1 (5 bases). Germline V CDR1 and CDR2: MGHRA, YSYEKL. This CDR3 is 18 amino acids long. Trimming took 1 base from V and 8 from J, leaving 26 bases between them. The CDR3 sequence is CASSQVMGRGFEQFGYTF. The CDR3, as DNA: TGCGCCAGCAGCCAAGTTATGGGGAGGGGTTTTGAGCAATTCGGCTACACCTTC.

This clone was seen only once. This chain links TRBV2 with TRBJ2-5, with TRBD2 identical over 8 bases. CDR3 length equals 15 residues. The V and J ends lost 1 base and 4 bases, in that order; junction bases with no gene match: 5. Per the germline V gene, CDR1 is SNHLY and CDR2 is FYNNEI. In DNA form, the CDR3 reads TGTGCCAGCAGTGAAGGACGGGCGGGGGGAGAGACCCAGTACTTC. Translated, it gives CASSEGRAGGETQYF.

J is TRBJ2-2 and V is TRBV5-6; 8 nucleotides align to TRBD1. With 0 bases clipped from V and 4 bases from J, the junction kept 2 bases outside the gene matches. Per the germline V gene, CDR1 is SGHDT and CDR2 is YYEEEE. The CDR3 runs 15 residues. DNA for the CDR3: TGTGCCAGCAGCTTGGGACAGGGGAGCACCGGGGAGCTGTTTTTT. This sequence encodes CASSLGQGSTGELFF. Drawing the rest from reference TRBV5-6 and TRBJ2-2, the complete variable domain is DAGVTQSPTHLIKTRGQQVTLRCSPKSGHDTVSWYQQALGQGPQFIFQYYEEEERQRGNFPDRFSGHQFPNYSSELNVNALLLGDSALYLCASSLGQGSTGELFFGEGSRLTVL.

V usage is TRBV19 and J usage is TRBJ2-3; TRBD1 matches 9 bases. CDR3 size: 14 residues. After removal of 5 bases from V and 6 bases from J, the junction contained 6 bases not matched to a gene. CDR1 and CDR2 (germline): LNHDA, SQIVND (reference sequence). CDR3 bases: TGTGCCAGTAGTGACTGGACAGGGGAGGATACGCAGTATTTT. Encoded protein: CASSDWTGEDTQYF.

J is TRBJ2-5 and V is TRBV6-6; 7 nucleotides match TRBD1. Trimming cost V 5 bases and J 5 bases; bases outside gene matches: 8. CDR1 is MNHNY, CDR2 SVGAGI, per germline (reference sequence). This CDR3 contains 14 residues. CDR3 sequence reads: CASSNKGQWETQYF. CDR3 coding DNA: TGTGCCAGCAGTAATAAGGGACAGTGGGAGACCCAGTACTTC.

The chain couples TRBV2 to TRBJ2-3, with TRBD2 identical over 11 bases. The CDR3 is made up of 16 amino acids. After removal of 4 bases from V and 0 bases from J, the junction contained 3 bases not matched to a gene. Germline values: CDR1 SNHLY, CDR2 FYNNEI. The CDR3 nucleotides read TGTGCCAGCAGTGGTCTAGCGGGGGGAAGCACAGATACGCAGTATTTT. Protein: CASSGLAGGSTDTQYF.

This chain connects TRBV6-6 to TRBJ1-2; D is perhaps TRBD1 (5 bases). The V gene's germline CDR1 is MNHNY and CDR2 SVGAGI (reference sequence). The V gene lost 10 bases and the J gene lost 5 bases, with 23 bases spanning the gap. The CDR3 spans 15 residues. CDR3 amino acids: CATRESSGHPYGYTF. Here the CDR3 DNA reads TGTGCCACCAGGGAGAGTTCAGGACATCCGTATGGCTACACCTTC.

The V and J genes are TRBV5-6 and TRBJ2-5; 12 bases are a match to TRBD2. CDR1 and CDR2 (germline): SGHDT, YYEEEE. This CDR3 spans 17 amino acids. The junction had 9 bases not matched to a gene; V was cut back by 1 base and J by 5 bases. CDR3 in amino acids: CASSLLAGGRRGETQYF. DNA for the CDR3: TGTGCCAGCAGCTTGCTAGCGGGGGGGCGTAGAGGTGAGACCCAGTACTTC.

This clone was seen more than once but under ten times. V usage is TRBV4-1 and J usage is TRBJ1-3, with D possibly matching TRBD1 (6 bases). The V gene lost 6 bases and the J gene lost 3 bases, with 15 bases spanning the gap. The CDR3 sequence is 15 residues long. Germline V gene data show CDR1 as MGHRA and CDR2 as YSYEKL. CDR3 sequence (DNA): TGCGCCAGCAGACCACAGGGAGCAGGTGGAAACACCATATATTTT. Translating it yields CASRPQGAGGNTIYF.

This chain links TRBV5-6 with TRBJ1-3; the D gene is possibly TRBD1 (6 bases). The germline V gene has CDR1 SGHDT and CDR2 YYEEEE. With 1 base removed from V and 0 bases from J, the gap between germline ends came to 8 bases. The CDR3 is made up of 15 amino acids. CDR3 in amino acids: CASSLYRDSGNTIYF. The CDR3 DNA reads as TGTGCCAGCAGCTTGTACAGGGACTCTGGAAACACCATATATTTT. Full variable domain (outside the CDR3, taken from reference TRBV5-6 and TRBJ1-3): DAGVTQSPTHLIKTRGQQVTLRCSPKSGHDTVSWYQQALGQGPQFIFQYYEEEERQRGNFPDRFSGHQFPNYSSELNVNALLLGDSALYLCASSLYRDSGNTIYFGEGSWLTVV.

The rearrangement links TRBV30 to TRBJ1-4; D is undetermined. With 2 bases removed from V and 4 bases from J, the gap between germline ends came to 17 bases. CDR1 GTSNPN and CDR2 SVGIG come from the germline V gene (reference sequence). This CDR3 has 16 residues. The CDR3 DNA reads as TGTGCCTGGAGTATTACTCAACCGGGAATTAATGAAAAACTGTTTTTT. This codes for CAWSITQPGINEKLFF.

The genes are TRBV5-1 and TRBJ1-2; 10 bases are shared with TRBD1. The CDR3 sequence is 16 residues long. CDR1 and CDR2 from the germline V gene are SGHRS and YFSETQ. The trim removed 3 bases at V and 1 base at J, leaving 6 bases unmatched. CDR3 nucleotides: TGCGCCAGCAGCTCGGGACAGGGGTCGCTTAACTATGGCTACACCTTC. Its protein product is CASSSGQGSLNYGYTF.

The chain recombines TRBV6-4 with TRBJ2-1, with D maybe TRBD1 (5 bases). Trimming stripped 3 bases from V and 0 bases from J, with 9 bases between. Germline CDR1 reads MRHNA; CDR2 reads SNTAGT. This CDR3 has 15 residues. CDR3 nucleotide sequence: TGTGCCAGCAGTGAAGGACATGGCTCCTACAATGAGCAGTTCTTC. Translation: CASSEGHGSYNEQFF.

J is TRBJ1-1 and V is TRBV7-9, with 8 bases that match TRBD1. CDR1 SEHNR and CDR2 FQNEAQ come from the germline V gene (reference sequence). V gave up 5 bases and J gave up 3 bases; unmatched junction bases: 8. This CDR3 comprises 15 residues. Here the CDR3 DNA reads TGTGCCAGCAGCCCCAGACAGGGGAGCTACACTGAAGCTTTCTTT. This sequence encodes CASSPRQGSYTEAFF.

The chain recombines TRBV19 with TRBJ2-2; possibly TRBD2 for D (5 bases). Trimming shortened V by 6 bases and J by 5 bases, and 19 bases separated the two germline ends. Germline assignment: CDR1 LNHDA and CDR2 SQIVND (reference sequence). The CDR3 is 16 amino acids. The CDR3 loop reads CASSPNREKRTGELFF. In DNA form, the CDR3 reads TGTGCCAGTAGCCCAAACCGGGAAAAAAGGACCGGGGAGCTGTTTTTT.

This chain links TRBV6-1 with TRBJ1-1, with 8 bases identical to TRBD1. The CDR3 is 16 residues long. The germline CDR1 and CDR2 sequences are MNHNS and SASEGT. The ends lost 2 bases at V and 3 bases at J; junction bases unmatched: 8. The CDR3 nucleotides are TGTGCCAGCAGTGAATCAGGGGGCCCTTCCCACACTGAAGCTTTCTTT. Its protein product is CASSESGGPSHTEAFF.

The chain employs TRBV28 and TRBJ1-6, with D tentatively TRBD1 (6 bases). V was shortened by 7 bases and J by 7 bases, with 20 bases between the two germline ends. From germline, CDR1 is MDHEN and CDR2 SYDVKM. This CDR3 region has 16 residues. The chain's CDR3 is CASNGGGYALNSPLHF. CDR3 DNA: TGTGCCAGCAATGGGGGGGGCTATGCCTTGAATTCACCCCTCCACTTT.